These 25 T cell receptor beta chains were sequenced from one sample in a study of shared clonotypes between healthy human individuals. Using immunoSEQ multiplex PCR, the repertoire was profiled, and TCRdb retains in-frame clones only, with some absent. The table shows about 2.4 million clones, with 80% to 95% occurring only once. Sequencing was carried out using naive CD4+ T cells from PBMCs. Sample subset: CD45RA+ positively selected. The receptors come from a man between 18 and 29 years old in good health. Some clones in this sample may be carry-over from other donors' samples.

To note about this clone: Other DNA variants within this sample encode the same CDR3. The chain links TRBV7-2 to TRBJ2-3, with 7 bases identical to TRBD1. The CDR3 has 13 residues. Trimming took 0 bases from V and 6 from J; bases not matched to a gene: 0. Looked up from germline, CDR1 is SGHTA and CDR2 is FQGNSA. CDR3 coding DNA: TGTGCCAGCAGCTTAGCAGGGGGCGATACGCAGTATTTT. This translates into CASSLAGGDTQYF.

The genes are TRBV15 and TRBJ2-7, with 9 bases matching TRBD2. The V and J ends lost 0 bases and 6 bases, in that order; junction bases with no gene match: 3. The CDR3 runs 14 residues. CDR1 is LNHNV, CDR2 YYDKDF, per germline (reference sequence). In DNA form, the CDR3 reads TGTGCCACCAGCAGAGATTTAGCGGGAGCCGAGCAGTACTTC. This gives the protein CATSRDLAGAEQYF.

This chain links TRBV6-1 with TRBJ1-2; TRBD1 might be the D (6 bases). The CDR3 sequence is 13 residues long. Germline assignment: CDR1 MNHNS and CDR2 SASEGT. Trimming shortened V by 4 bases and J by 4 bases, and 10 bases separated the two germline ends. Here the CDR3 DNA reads TGTGCCAGCAGTGGACGACAGGTCTATGGCTACACCTTC. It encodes CASSGRQVYGYTF.

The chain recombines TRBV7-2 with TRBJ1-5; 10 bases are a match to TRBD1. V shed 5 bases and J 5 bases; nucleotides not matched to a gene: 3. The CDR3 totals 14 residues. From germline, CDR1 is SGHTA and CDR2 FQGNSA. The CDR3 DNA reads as TGTGCCAGCAGCGCCGACAGGGGGCATCAGCCCCAGCATTTT. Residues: CASSADRGHQPQHF.

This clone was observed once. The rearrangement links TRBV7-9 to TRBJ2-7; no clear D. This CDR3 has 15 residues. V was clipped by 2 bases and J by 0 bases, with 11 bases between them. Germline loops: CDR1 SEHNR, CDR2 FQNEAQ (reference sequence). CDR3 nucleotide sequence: TGTGCCAGCAGCTTAAGCCCGCAGGACTCCTACGAGCAGTACTTC. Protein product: CASSLSPQDSYEQYF.

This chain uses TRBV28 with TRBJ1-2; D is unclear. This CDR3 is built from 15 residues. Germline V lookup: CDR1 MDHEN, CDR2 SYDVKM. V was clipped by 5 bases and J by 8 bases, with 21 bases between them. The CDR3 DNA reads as TGTGCCAGCAGTCCAGACGATATACAAGTTTGGGGCTACACCTTC. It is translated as CASSPDDIQVWGYTF.

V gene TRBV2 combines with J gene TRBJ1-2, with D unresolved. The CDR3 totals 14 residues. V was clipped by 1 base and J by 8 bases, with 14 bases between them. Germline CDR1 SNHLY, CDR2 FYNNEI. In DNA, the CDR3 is TGTGCCAGCAGTGAAGTCCCTCGGGAAGGGGGCTACACCTTC. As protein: CASSEVPREGGYTF. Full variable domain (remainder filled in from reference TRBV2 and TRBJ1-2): EPEVTQTPSHQVTQMGQEVILRCVPISNHLYFYWYRQILGQKVEFLVSFYNNEISEKSEIFDDQFSVERPDGSNFTLKIRSTKLEDSAMYFCASSEVPREGGYTFGSGTRLTVV.

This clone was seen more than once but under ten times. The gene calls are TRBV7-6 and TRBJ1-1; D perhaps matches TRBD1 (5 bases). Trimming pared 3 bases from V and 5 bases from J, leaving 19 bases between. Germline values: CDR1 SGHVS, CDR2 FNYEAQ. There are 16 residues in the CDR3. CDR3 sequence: CASSFDKGPPRTEAFF. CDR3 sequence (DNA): TGTGCCAGCAGCTTTGACAAGGGGCCGCCGCGGACTGAAGCTTTCTTT. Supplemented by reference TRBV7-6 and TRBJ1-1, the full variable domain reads GAGVSQSPRYKVTKRGQDVALRCDPISGHVSLYWYRQALGQGPEFLTYFNYEAQQDKSGLPNDRFSAERPEGSISTLTIQRTEQRDSAMYRCASSFDKGPPRTEAFFGQGTRLTVV.

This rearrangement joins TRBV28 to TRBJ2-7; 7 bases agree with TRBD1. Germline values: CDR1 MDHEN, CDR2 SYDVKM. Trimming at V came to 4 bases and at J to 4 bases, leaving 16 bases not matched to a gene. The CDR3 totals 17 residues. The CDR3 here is CASSSPVGRQGGYEQYF. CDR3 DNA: TGTGCCAGCAGTTCCCCGGTGGGGAGACAGGGTGGGTACGAGCAGTACTTC.

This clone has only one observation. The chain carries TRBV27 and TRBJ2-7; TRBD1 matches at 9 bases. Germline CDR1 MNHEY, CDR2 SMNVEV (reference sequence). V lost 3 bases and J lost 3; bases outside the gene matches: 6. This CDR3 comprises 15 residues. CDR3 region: CASSFTGGLNYEQYF. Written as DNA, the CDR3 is TGTGCCAGCAGTTTCACAGGGGGCCTAAACTACGAGCAGTACTTC.

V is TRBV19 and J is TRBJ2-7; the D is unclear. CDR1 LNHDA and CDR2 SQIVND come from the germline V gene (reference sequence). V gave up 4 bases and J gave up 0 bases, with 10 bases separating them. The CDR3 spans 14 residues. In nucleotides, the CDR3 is TGTGCCAGTAGTAGATCGGGCAGCTCCTACGAGCAGTACTTC. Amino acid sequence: CASSRSGSSYEQYF.

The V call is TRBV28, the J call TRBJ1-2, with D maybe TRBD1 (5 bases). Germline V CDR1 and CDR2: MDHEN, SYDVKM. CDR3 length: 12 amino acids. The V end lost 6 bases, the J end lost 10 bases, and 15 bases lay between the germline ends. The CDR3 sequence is CASSQPTRDYTF. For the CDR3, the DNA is TGTGCCAGCAGCCAGCCGACCAGGGACTACACCTTC.

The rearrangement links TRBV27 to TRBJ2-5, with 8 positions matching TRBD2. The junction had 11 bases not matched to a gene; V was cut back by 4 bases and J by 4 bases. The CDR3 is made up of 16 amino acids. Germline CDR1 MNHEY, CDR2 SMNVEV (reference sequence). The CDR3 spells CASSSPRASGRETQYF. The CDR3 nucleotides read TGTGCCAGCAGTTCCCCTCGGGCCAGCGGGAGAGAGACCCAGTACTTC.

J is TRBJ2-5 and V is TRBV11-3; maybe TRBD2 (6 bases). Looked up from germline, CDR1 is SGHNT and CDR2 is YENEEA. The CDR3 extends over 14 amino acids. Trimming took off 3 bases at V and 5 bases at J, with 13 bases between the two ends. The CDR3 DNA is TGTGCCAGCAGCTTTGGAGGGACTTTGGAGACCCAGTACTTC. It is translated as CASSFGGTLETQYF.

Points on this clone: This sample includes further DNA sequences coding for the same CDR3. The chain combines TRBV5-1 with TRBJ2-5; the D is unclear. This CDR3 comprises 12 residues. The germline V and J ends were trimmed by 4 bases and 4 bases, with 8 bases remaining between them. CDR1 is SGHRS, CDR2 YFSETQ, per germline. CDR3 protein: CASSLSRETQYF. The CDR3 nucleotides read TGCGCCAGCAGCCTCTCCCGAGAGACCCAGTACTTC.

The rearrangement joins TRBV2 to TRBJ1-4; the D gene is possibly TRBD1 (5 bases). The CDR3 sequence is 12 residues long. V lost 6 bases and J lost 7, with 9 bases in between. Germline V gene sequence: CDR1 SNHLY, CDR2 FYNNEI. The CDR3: CASRGPGEKLFF. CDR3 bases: TGTGCCAGCAGGGGGCCAGGTGAAAAACTGTTTTTT. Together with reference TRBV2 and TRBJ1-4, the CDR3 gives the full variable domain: EPEVTQTPSHQVTQMGQEVILRCVPISNHLYFYWYRQILGQKVEFLVSFYNNEISEKSEIFDDQFSVERPDGSNFTLKIRSTKLEDSAMYFCASRGPGEKLFFGSGTQLSVL.

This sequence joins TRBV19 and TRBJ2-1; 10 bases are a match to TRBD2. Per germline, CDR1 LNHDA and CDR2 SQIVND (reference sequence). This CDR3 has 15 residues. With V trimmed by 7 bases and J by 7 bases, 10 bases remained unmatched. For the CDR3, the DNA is TGTGCCAGTATAGATCTAGCGGGAGCGGATAATGAGCAGTTCTTC. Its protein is CASIDLAGADNEQFF.

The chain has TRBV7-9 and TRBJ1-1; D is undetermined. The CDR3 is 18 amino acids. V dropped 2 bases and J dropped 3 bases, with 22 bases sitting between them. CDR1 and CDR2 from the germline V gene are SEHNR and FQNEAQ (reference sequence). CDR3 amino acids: CASSLLGRLKGMDTEAFF. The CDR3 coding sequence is TGTGCCAGCAGCTTACTAGGGAGACTGAAGGGAATGGACACTGAAGCTTTCTTT.

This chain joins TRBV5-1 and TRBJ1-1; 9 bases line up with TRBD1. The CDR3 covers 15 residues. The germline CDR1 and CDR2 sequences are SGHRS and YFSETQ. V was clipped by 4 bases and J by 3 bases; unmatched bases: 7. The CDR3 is CASSRDRVVDTEAFF. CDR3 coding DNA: TGCGCCAGCAGCCGGGACAGGGTGGTGGACACTGAAGCTTTCTTT.

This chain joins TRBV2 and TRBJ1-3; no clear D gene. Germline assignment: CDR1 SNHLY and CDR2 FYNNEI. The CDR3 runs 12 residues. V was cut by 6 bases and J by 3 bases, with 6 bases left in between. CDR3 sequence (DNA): TGTGCCAGCAGGGAGGGTGGAAACACCATATATTTT. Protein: CASREGGNTIYF.

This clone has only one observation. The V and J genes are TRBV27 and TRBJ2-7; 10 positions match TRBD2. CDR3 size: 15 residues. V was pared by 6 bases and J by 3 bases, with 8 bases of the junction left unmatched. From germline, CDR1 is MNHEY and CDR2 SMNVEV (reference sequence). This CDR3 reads CASSLTSGYSYEQYF. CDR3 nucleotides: TGTGCCAGCAGCCTGACTAGCGGGTATAGCTACGAGCAGTACTTC.

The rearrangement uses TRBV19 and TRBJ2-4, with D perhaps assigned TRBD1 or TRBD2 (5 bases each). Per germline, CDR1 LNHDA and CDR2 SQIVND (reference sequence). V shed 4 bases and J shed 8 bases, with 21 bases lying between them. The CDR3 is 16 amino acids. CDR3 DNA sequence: TGTGCCAGTAGTAACCTCGGAGTCAGGTTGGGGGACATTCAGTACTTC. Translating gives CASSNLGVRLGDIQYF.

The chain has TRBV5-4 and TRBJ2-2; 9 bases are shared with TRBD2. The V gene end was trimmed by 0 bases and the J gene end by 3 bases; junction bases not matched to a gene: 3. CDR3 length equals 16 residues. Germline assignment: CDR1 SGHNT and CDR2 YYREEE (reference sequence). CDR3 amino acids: CASSLVTSGYTGELFF. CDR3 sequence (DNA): TGTGCCAGCAGCTTGGTTACTAGCGGGTACACCGGGGAGCTGTTTTTT.

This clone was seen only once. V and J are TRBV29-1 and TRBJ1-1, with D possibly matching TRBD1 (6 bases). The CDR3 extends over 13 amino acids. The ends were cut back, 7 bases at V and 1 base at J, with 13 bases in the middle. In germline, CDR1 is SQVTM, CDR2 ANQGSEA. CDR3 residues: CSGTGQTNTEAFF. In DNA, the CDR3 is TGCAGCGGCACTGGACAGACGAACACTGAAGCTTTCTTT.

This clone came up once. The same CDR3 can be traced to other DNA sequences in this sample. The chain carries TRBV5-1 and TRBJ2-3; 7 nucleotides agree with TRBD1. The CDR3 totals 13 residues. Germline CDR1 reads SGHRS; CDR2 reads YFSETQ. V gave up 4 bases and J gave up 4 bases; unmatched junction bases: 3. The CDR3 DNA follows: TGCGCCAGCAGCCCAGGGGGAGCAGATACGCAGTATTTT. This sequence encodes CASSPGGADTQYF. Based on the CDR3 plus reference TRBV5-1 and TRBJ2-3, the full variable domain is KAGVTQTPRYLIKTRGQQVTLSCSPISGHRSVSWYQQTPGQGLQFLFEYFSETQRNKGNFPGRFSGRQFSNSRSEMNVSTLELGDSALYLCASSPGGADTQYFGPGTRLTVL.